This TCR beta chain is drawn from a study of neurological immune-mediated disorders. Study-wide findings and caveats: Expansion of TCR clones was greatest in HTLV-1-associated myelopathy and smallest in multiple sclerosis, where it fell below that of healthy controls.

V lost 3 bases to trimming and J lost 2 bases; unmatched junction nucleotides: 12. This CDR3 has 20 residues. The germline CDR1 and CDR2 sequences are MDHEN and SYDVKM. The authors produced cDNA by 5'RACE using 10-nucleotide random UMIs. Every sequencing run generated in excess of 160 million TCR-beta sequences. These sequences covered 15-18 subjects. TCRdb independently ran MiXCR on the 5' RACE reads; one entry per CDR3 protein. The table lists 35,000 to 40,000 distinct CDR3 sequences, more than 9.5% of them singletons. Time point indicated: technical triplicate 1. The unsorted libraries had their origin in 2 million PBMCs stored at -80 C. This clonotype has ten or more counts. Its specificity is unknown.

The V call is TRBV28, the J call TRBJ2-4; 14 positions match TRBD2. The receptor was isolated from a man in his sixties with HTLV-1-associated myelopathy (HAM/TSP). The specimen was PBMCs. CDR3 region: CASSFFGLAGGALTKNIQYF. In nucleotides, the CDR3 is TGTGCCAGCAGTTTCTTTGGACTAGCGGGAGGTGCTTTGACCAAAAACATTCAGTACTTC.